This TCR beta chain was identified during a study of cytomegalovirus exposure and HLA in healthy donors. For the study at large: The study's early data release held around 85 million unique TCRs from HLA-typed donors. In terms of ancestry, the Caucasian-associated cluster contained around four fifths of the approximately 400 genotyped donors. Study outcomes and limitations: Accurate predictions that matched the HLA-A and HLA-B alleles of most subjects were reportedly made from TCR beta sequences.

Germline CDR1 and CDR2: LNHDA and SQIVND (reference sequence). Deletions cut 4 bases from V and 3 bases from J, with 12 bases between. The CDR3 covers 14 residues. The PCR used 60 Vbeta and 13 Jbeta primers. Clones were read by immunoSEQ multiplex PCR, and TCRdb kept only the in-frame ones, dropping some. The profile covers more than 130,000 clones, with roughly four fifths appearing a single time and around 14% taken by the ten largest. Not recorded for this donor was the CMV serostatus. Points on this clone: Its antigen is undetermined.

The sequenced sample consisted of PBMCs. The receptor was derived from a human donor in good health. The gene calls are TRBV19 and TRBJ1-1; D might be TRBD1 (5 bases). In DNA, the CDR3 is TGTGCCAGTAGTACCCCCAGGGTGGACACTGAAGCTTTCTTT. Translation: CASSTPRVDTEAFF.